The 13 T cell receptor beta chains given below trace back to one sample, sequenced in a study of glioma-infiltrating T cells. The iRepertoire nested amplicon-rescue multiplex PCR amplified TCR alpha and beta CDR3s from RNA. From the multiplex PCR reads, TCRdb called clonotypes with MiXCR, one entry per CDR3 protein. Of fewer than 200,000 distinct CDR3 sequences in the sample, about 47% are singletons; the top ten hold 5.2%. The sequenced material came from glioma tissue, nonneoplastic brain tissue, or PBMCs (not recorded which). These receptors were obtained from a human donor with low-grade glioma or glioblastoma, undergoing nonglioma brain surgery, or in good health (not recorded which).

This clonotype was detected a few times. The chain carries TRBV7-2 and TRBJ2-1; D is ambiguous. Deletions cut 1 base from V and 7 bases from J, with 17 bases between. This CDR3 is 16 amino acids long. Germline V gives CDR1 SGHTA, CDR2 FQGNSA. The CDR3 spells CASSLVAEQLNNEQFF. Here the CDR3 DNA reads TGTGCCAGCAGCTTAGTGGCCGAACAGTTGAATAATGAGCAGTTCTTC. The full variable domain, with the rest looked up from reference TRBV7-2 and TRBJ2-1, is GAGVSQSPSNKVTEKGKDVELRCDPISGHTALYWYRQSLGQGLEFLIYFQGNSAPDKSGLPSDRFSAERTGGSVSTLTIQRTQQEDSAVYLCASSLVAEQLNNEQFFGPGTRLTVL.

This clonotype showed up many times. The genes are TRBV28 and TRBJ2-7; D unclear. CDR3 size: 11 residues. V was cut by 6 bases and J by 2 bases, with 5 bases left in between. The germline V gene has CDR1 MDHEN and CDR2 SYDVKM. CDR3 DNA: TGTGCCAGCAGGAGTGCCTACGAGCAGTACTTC. This translates into CASRSAYEQYF.

To note about this clonotype: Possible read error: a much larger clone is one base away. The chain uses TRBV2 and TRBJ2-3; D unclear. The germline CDR1 and CDR2 sequences are SNHLY and FYNNEI. Trimming pared 7 bases from V and 2 bases from J, leaving 13 bases between. The CDR3 spans 14 residues. As DNA, the CDR3 is TGTGCCAGCACGACGGCCCCCTACACAGATACGCAGTATTTT. The encoded protein is CASTTAPYTDTQYF.

Of note for this clonotype: Just one base apart from a much larger clone, this may be a read error. This chain uses TRBV7-2 with TRBJ1-3, with D tentatively TRBD1 (6 bases). The CDR3 sequence is 15 residues long. Trimming stripped 3 bases from V and 3 bases from J, with 12 bases between. CDR1 and CDR2 from the germline V gene are SGHTA and FQGNSA. The CDR3 protein is CASSLMGANGNTIYF. CDR3 bases: TGTGCCAGCAGCTTGATGGGGGCCAATGGAAACACCATATATTTT.

This clonotype appeared many times. This chain joins TRBV2 and TRBJ1-1; unclear D gene. Trimming removed 4 bases at V and 0 bases at J, with 6 bases between. This CDR3 is 13 amino acids long. The germline V gene has CDR1 SNHLY and CDR2 FYNNEI. The CDR3 is CASSVQMNTEAFF. CDR3 DNA: TGTGCCAGCAGTGTACAGATGAACACTGAAGCTTTCTTT.

As for this clonotype: It may be a read error: a sequence one base away is much more abundant. The CDR3 ends on some other residue instead of the conserved phenylalanine or tryptophan, so this is likely a read error. The chain joins TRBV6-5 to TRBJ1-1; D perhaps matches TRBD1 (5 bases). This CDR3 region has 15 residues. The germline V gene has CDR1 MNHEY and CDR2 SVGAGI. V lost 5 bases and J 1 base, leaving 14 bases between the germline ends. CDR3 sequence: CASSPQGPKNTEAFL. The DNA of the CDR3 is TGTGCCAGCAGTCCCCAGGGACCGAAGAACACTGAAGCTTTCCTT.

This clonotype was recorded many times. The genes are TRBV28 and TRBJ1-1; TRBD1 matches 8 bases. The length of the CDR3 is 13 residues. Germline V CDR1 and CDR2: MDHEN, SYDVKM. V shed 6 bases and J 1 base; nucleotides not matched to a gene: 1. This CDR3 reads CASRGQANTEAFF. The CDR3 DNA follows: TGTGCCAGCAGGGGACAGGCGAACACTGAAGCTTTCTTT. Full variable domain (rest looked up from reference TRBV28 and TRBJ1-1): DVKVTQSSRYLVKRTGEKVFLECVQDMDHENMFWYRQDPGLGLRLIYFSYDVKMKEKGDIPEGYSVSREKKERFSLILESASTNQTSMYLCASRGQANTEAFFGQGTRLTVV.

Turning to this clonotype: With a much larger clone just one base away, this may be a read error. The chain has TRBV20-1 and TRBJ2-5; no clear D. The CDR3 contains 15 residues. The germline V gene has CDR1 DFQATT and CDR2 SNEGSKA (reference sequence). The V end lost 0 bases, the J end lost 2 bases, and 13 bases lay between the germline ends. This chain's CDR3 is CSARDIRRRQETQYF. The CDR3 DNA follows: TGCAGTGCTAGAGATATTAGGAGAAGGCAAGAGACCCAGTACTTC.

The chain links TRBV27 to TRBJ2-1; maybe TRBD2 (5 bases). V was clipped by 6 bases and J by 16 bases, with 25 bases between them. This CDR3 spans 14 amino acids. Germline V gene sequence: CDR1 MNHEY, CDR2 SMNVEV (reference sequence). The CDR3, as DNA: TGTGCCAGCAGCCCCCACGGCGCTAGCAATGGTAATTTCTTC. Translation gives CASSPHGASNGNFF.

This clonotype was observed a few times. The chain combines TRBV29-1 with TRBJ2-7; 8 nucleotides line up with TRBD1. CDR3 length equals 12 residues. Per germline, CDR1 SQVTM and CDR2 ANQGSEA. The junction had 7 bases not matched to a gene; V was cut back by 7 bases and J by 5 bases. The CDR3 DNA follows: TGCAGCGGGTCGGCAGGGGGCGACGAGCAGTACTTC. Translated, it gives CSGSAGGDEQYF.

The genes are TRBV2 and TRBJ2-3, with TRBD1 matching over 7 bases. V was pared by 4 bases and J by 13 bases, with 11 bases of the junction left unmatched. This CDR3 is built from 13 residues. Germline values: CDR1 SNHLY, CDR2 FYNNEI. As DNA, the CDR3 is TGTGCCAGCAGTGGGACAGGAGTCACAGATAAGTATTTT. Encoded protein: CASSGTGVTDKYF.

This clonotype was observed many times. The chain is built from TRBV6-1 and TRBJ2-5; TRBD2 matches at 13 bases. The germline V gene has CDR1 MNHNS and CDR2 SASEGT. The length of the CDR3 is 16 residues. Trimming took 6 bases from V and 4 from J; bases not matched to a gene: 8. CDR3 in amino acids: CASSFRTSGSGETQYF. The CDR3 DNA is TGTGCCAGCAGCTTTAGGACTAGCGGGAGCGGAGAGACCCAGTACTTC.

Turning to this clonotype: A single base separates this from a much larger clone, so it may be a read error. V gene TRBV24-1 combines with J gene TRBJ2-1, with D uncertain. Trimming took 5 bases from V and 4 from J, leaving 14 bases between them. Germline loops: CDR1 KGHDR, CDR2 SFDVKD. This CDR3 has 15 residues. CDR3 sequence (DNA): TGTGCCACCAGTGGTGAGTGGAAAGGTTACAATGAGCAGTTCTTC. Translation gives CATSGEWKGYNEQFF.